A single sample gave rise to the 25 T cell receptor beta chains below, sequenced in a study of OX40 agonist ivuxolimab in advanced cancers. Measured with immunoSEQ multiplex PCR; TCRdb has only the in-frame clones, and not every one. The sample carries 25,000 to 35,000 clones, about 88% recorded once. The material was CD4+ or CD8+ T cells sorted from blood, obtained in a trial of the OX40 agonist ivuxolimab. The receptors stem from an adult with an advanced solid tumor such as melanoma, head and neck, liver or kidney cancer.

The rearrangement uses TRBV7-2 and TRBJ2-2; tentatively, D is TRBD1 (5 bases). V lost 5 bases to trimming and J lost 6 bases, with 10 bases between them. Germline assignment: CDR1 SGHTA and CDR2 FQGNSA. There are 13 residues in the CDR3. DNA for the CDR3: TGTGCCAGCAGCGCTACAGGATCCGGGGAGCTGTTTTTT. As protein: CASSATGSGELFF.

V gene TRBV11-3 combines with J gene TRBJ2-3; TRBD2 matches at 7 bases. CDR3 size: 16 residues. Germline lookup yields CDR1 SGHNT and CDR2 YENEEA. The J segment lost 2 bases and the V segment lost 1 base, leaving 6 bases of the junction unmatched. For the CDR3, the DNA is TGTGCCAGCAGCTTAGGGACTAGTTTTGCCACAGATACGCAGTATTTT. It is translated as CASSLGTSFATDTQYF.

V and J are TRBV28 and TRBJ2-7; 8 bases match TRBD1. The CDR3 loop spans 15 amino acids. CDR1 is MDHEN and CDR2 is SYDVKM in the germline V gene. The ends lost 3 bases at V and 6 bases at J; junction bases unmatched: 10. CDR3 loop: CASSFPGRGQLEQYF. The CDR3, as DNA: TGTGCCAGCAGTTTCCCCGGCAGGGGGCAACTCGAGCAGTACTTC.

The genes are TRBV11-2 and TRBJ1-4; weak D call: TRBD1 (5 bases). Trimming took off 6 bases at V and 8 bases at J, with 16 bases between the two ends. The length of the CDR3 is 14 residues. Germline assignment: CDR1 SGHAT and CDR2 FQNNGV. CDR3 loop: CASRSGAGEEKLFF. CDR3 in DNA: TGTGCCAGCAGGAGTGGGGCCGGGGAGGAAAAACTGTTTTTT.

This clone came up a few times. The V gene is TRBV2, the J gene TRBJ1-4; D is undetermined. CDR3 length: 12 amino acids. The germline CDR1 and CDR2 sequences are SNHLY and FYNNEI. The V gene lost 8 bases and the J gene lost 12 bases, with 16 bases spanning the gap. The CDR3: CASCLRHVELFF. In nucleotides, the CDR3 is TGTGCCAGCTGTCTTAGACACGTCGAACTGTTTTTT.

V is TRBV7-6 and J is TRBJ2-7; the D gene is possibly TRBD2 (7 bases). V dropped 3 bases and J dropped 4 bases, with 13 bases sitting between them. The germline gives CDR1 SGHVS, CDR2 FNYEAQ. The CDR3 consists of 14 residues. CDR3 in DNA: TGTGCCAGCAGCTTTCATCGGGGGGCTTACGAGCAGTACTTC. This gives the protein CASSFHRGAYEQYF.

V is TRBV29-1 and J is TRBJ2-7, with D perhaps matching TRBD1 (5 bases). V was pared by 6 bases and J by 0 bases, with 9 bases between. The CDR3 spans 12 residues. CDR1 and CDR2 (germline): SQVTM, ANQGSEA. CDR3 DNA: TGCAGCGTCAGGGATAACTCCTACGAGCAGTACTTC. Residues: CSVRDNSYEQYF.

The rearrangement links TRBV5-6 to TRBJ2-7, with 7 bases matching TRBD1. This CDR3 has 16 residues. Looked up from germline, CDR1 is SGHDT and CDR2 is YYEEEE. The junction had 8 bases not matched to a gene; V was cut back by 0 bases and J by 2 bases. The CDR3 DNA reads TGTGCCAGCAGCTTGGCCTATCGACAGGGTACCTACGAGCAGTACTTC. It encodes CASSLAYRQGTYEQYF.

This clone was observed a handful of times. This rearrangement joins TRBV7-9 to TRBJ1-1, with 12 positions matching TRBD1. V dropped 8 bases and J dropped 0; count of bases not matched to a gene: 10. Germline V gene sequence: CDR1 SEHNR, CDR2 FQNEAQ (reference sequence). CDR3 length: 17 residues. For the CDR3, the DNA is TGTGCCAGCGTAATCGGGACAGGGGGCGAAATGAACACTGAAGCTTTCTTT. Residues: CASVIGTGGEMNTEAFF.

The chain uses TRBV27 and TRBJ1-3; D gene uncertain. The germline V gene has CDR1 MNHEY and CDR2 SMNVEV (reference sequence). Trimming took 4 bases from V and 0 from J, leaving 13 bases between them. The CDR3 sequence is 16 residues long. CDR3 protein: CASSSWTRDSGNTIYF. CDR3 DNA: TGTGCCAGCAGTTCATGGACGCGTGACTCTGGAAACACCATATATTTT.

The chain has TRBV14 and TRBJ2-1, with 14 bases lining up with TRBD2. This CDR3 has 16 amino acids. J gave up 9 bases and V 2 bases, and 6 bases lay outside the gene matches. The germline gives CDR1 SGHDN, CDR2 FVKESK. Written as DNA, the CDR3 is TGTGCCAGCAGCCAAAAGCTGGGACTAGCGGGAGCTGAGCAGTTCTTC. Residues: CASSQKLGLAGAEQFF. The full variable domain, its missing parts supplied by reference TRBV14 and TRBJ2-1, is EAGVTQFPSHSVIEKGQTVTLRCDPISGHDNLYWYRRVMGKEIKFLLHFVKESKQDESGMPNNRFLAERTGGTYSTLKVQPAELEDSGVYFCASSQKLGLAGAEQFFGPGTRLTVL.

This chain uses TRBV4-1 with TRBJ1-1; D may be TRBD1 (5 bases). Germline CDR1 MGHRA, CDR2 YSYEKL. V was pared by 4 bases and J by 6 bases, with 18 bases between. The CDR3 has 15 residues. The CDR3 region has the DNA TGCGCCAGCAGCCGAACGGAAAGGGACCTTCCTGAAGCTTTCTTT. This translates into CASSRTERDLPEAFF.

The chain is built from TRBV28 and TRBJ1-5; no clear D gene. V was shortened by 1 base and J by 6 bases, with 7 bases between the two germline ends. There are 13 residues in the CDR3. Looked up from germline, CDR1 is MDHEN and CDR2 is SYDVKM. This CDR3 is CASSLFLGQPQHF. CDR3 DNA: TGTGCCAGCAGTTTATTCCTTGGTCAGCCCCAGCATTTT.

The V gene is TRBV9, the J gene TRBJ2-7, with 8 positions matching TRBD2. The V gene end was trimmed by 1 base and the J gene end by 5 bases; junction bases not matched to a gene: 5. Per the germline V gene, CDR1 is SGDLS and CDR2 is YYNGEE. This CDR3 has 14 residues. CDR3 DNA sequence: TGTGCCAGCAGCGTAAGAGGACTAGCTAACGAGCAGTACTTC. This sequence encodes CASSVRGLANEQYF. The entire variable domain, with the rest obtained from reference TRBV9 and TRBJ2-7, is as follows: DSGVTQTPKHLITATGQRVTLRCSPRSGDLSVYWYQQSLDQGLQFLIQYYNGEERAKGNILERFSAQQFPDLHSELNLSSLELGDSALYFCASSVRGLANEQYFGPGTRLTVT.

The chain uses TRBV6-1 and TRBJ2-1; the D is unclear. The CDR3 contains 15 residues. Trimming took 6 bases from V and 0 from J, leaving 12 bases between them. CDR1 is MNHNS and CDR2 is SASEGT in the germline V gene. The CDR3 DNA reads TGTGCCAGCAGCCCGTCAGCAAGCTCCTACAATGAGCAGTTCTTC. It specifies CASSPSASSYNEQFF.

The CDR3 sequence is CASSQEYGSYEQYF. In DNA form, the CDR3 reads TGCGCCAGCAGCCAAGAGTACGGATCCTACGAGCAGTACTTC. The rearrangement links TRBV4-1 to TRBJ2-5; D remains unclear. Gene TRBJ2-7 matches the end of the DNA better, so the J call may be wrong. The CDR3 is 14 amino acids. Looked up from germline, CDR1 is MGHRA and CDR2 is YSYEKL.

The chain has TRBV5-6 and TRBJ2-1; perhaps TRBD1 as D (6 bases). V gave up 3 bases and J gave up 3 bases, with 13 bases separating them. The V gene's germline CDR1 is SGHDT and CDR2 YYEEEE. The CDR3 sequence is 15 residues long. CDR3 sequence reads: CASSSPGHLYNEQFF. The CDR3 nucleotides are TGTGCCAGCAGCTCCCCGGGACACCTCTACAATGAGCAGTTCTTC.

Here the CDR3 DNA reads TGTGCCAGCAGCCGCGATTACGAGCAGTACTTC. Translation: CASSRDYEQYF. V is TRBV4-2 and J is TRBJ2-7, with D unresolved. Germline-derived CDR1 and CDR2 are LGHNA and YNFKEQ. V was cut by 4 bases and J by 4 bases, with 5 bases left in between. This CDR3 comprises 11 residues.

This clone is termed medium-sized (0.01 to 0.1%). The DNA for the CDR3 is TGCAGCGTGGGGGGCCCGAGCTCCTACAATGAGCAGTTCTTC. This translates into CSVGGPSSYNEQFF. The chain joins TRBV29-1 to TRBJ2-1; D may be TRBD1 or TRBD2 (6 bases each). CDR3 size: 14 residues. Germline CDR1 is SQVTM and CDR2 is ANQGSEA. V was clipped by 6 bases and J by 0 bases, with 12 bases between them.

The rearrangement links TRBV9 to TRBJ2-1; 13 nucleotides agree with TRBD2. The CDR3 sequence is 16 residues long. Germline CDR1 reads SGDLS; CDR2 reads YYNGEE. The V segment lost 5 bases and the J segment 5 bases; nucleotides outside the gene matches: 7. The CDR3 coding sequence is TGTGCCAGCAGTCCAAGCGGGACTAGCGGGGACAATGAGCAGTTCTTC. Amino acids: CASSPSGTSGDNEQFF.

The gene calls are TRBV6-1 and TRBJ2-3, with D unresolved. Germline V gives CDR1 MNHNS, CDR2 SASEGT. Trimming removed 5 bases at V and 2 bases at J, with 2 bases between. The CDR3 runs 11 residues. DNA for the CDR3: TGTGCCAGCAGTCACACAGATACGCAGTATTTT. Translation: CASSHTDTQYF.

The gene calls are TRBV19 and TRBJ2-1; TRBD2 aligns across 12 bases. The ends lost 5 bases at V and 8 bases at J; junction bases unmatched: 10. The CDR3 totals 16 residues. The germline CDR1 and CDR2 sequences are LNHDA and SQIVND (reference sequence). The CDR3 sequence is CASSPLRLAGVDEQFF. DNA for the CDR3: TGTGCCAGTAGTCCTCTCAGACTAGCGGGGGTCGATGAGCAGTTCTTC.

This rearrangement joins TRBV5-4 to TRBJ2-7, with 9 positions matching TRBD1. After removal of 2 bases from V and 5 bases from J, the junction contained 8 bases not matched to a gene. This CDR3 contains 15 residues. CDR1 is SGHNT and CDR2 is YYREEE in the germline V gene (reference sequence). The CDR3 here is CASSFIGTGWNEQYF. In nucleotides, the CDR3 is TGTGCCAGCAGCTTTATCGGGACAGGGTGGAACGAGCAGTACTTC.

The chain employs TRBV7-3 and TRBJ2-1; TRBD1 might be the D (6 bases). The CDR3 runs to 15 residues. Trimming pared 3 bases from V and 1 base from J, leaving 10 bases between. Germline assignment: CDR1 SGHTA and CDR2 FQGTGA. The DNA of the CDR3 is TGTGCCAGCAGCTTGTTAACAGGGTCCTACAATGAGCAGTTCTTC. Protein product: CASSLLTGSYNEQFF.

This clone was observed once. The chain has TRBV9 and TRBJ1-1; weak D call: TRBD1 (5 bases). The CDR3 runs 13 residues. CDR1 is SGDLS and CDR2 is YYNGEE in the germline V gene. With 0 bases removed from V and 7 bases from J, the gap between germline ends came to 10 bases. CDR3 residues: CASSVGGVDEAFF. The CDR3 DNA follows: TGTGCCAGCAGCGTAGGAGGGGTCGATGAAGCTTTCTTT.